The 30 T cell receptor beta chains presented below share a single source sample, sequenced in a study of blood T cell repertoires in COVID-19. Data came from immunoSEQ multiplex PCR; TCRdb stores just in-frame clones and leaves some out. This sample yields around 200,000 clones, of which approximately 85% are seen a single time; around 5.7% belongs to the top ten. Sequenced material: PBMCs or T cells enriched from blood (not recorded which). The receptors stem from a middle-aged man with acute COVID-19.

The chain joins TRBV11-3 to TRBJ2-1; maybe TRBD2 (6 bases). The CDR3 covers 17 residues. Germline-derived CDR1 and CDR2 are SGHNT and YENEEA. Trimming removed 1 base at V and 4 bases at J, with 17 bases between. The CDR3 region has the DNA TGTGCCAGCAGCTTAGCGTCCCCTAGCGTCTCGTACAATGAGCAGTTCTTC. This sequence encodes CASSLASPSVSYNEQFF.

The genes are TRBV6-5 and TRBJ2-3; 9 bases align to TRBD1. The CDR3 has 15 amino acids. The V segment lost 2 bases and the J segment 4 bases; nucleotides outside the gene matches: 4. Germline CDR1 reads MNHEY; CDR2 reads SVGAGI. CDR3 protein: CASSYKGTGSDTQYF. The CDR3 region has the DNA TGTGCCAGCAGTTACAAGGGGACAGGGTCAGATACGCAGTATTTT.

The gene calls are TRBV3-1 (or the pseudogene TRBV3-2) and TRBJ2-2; D gene uncertain. The CDR3 loop spans 14 amino acids. V was cut by 1 base and J by 5 bases, with 8 bases left in between. The germline V gene has CDR1 LGHDT and CDR2 YNNKEL (reference sequence). CDR3 bases: TGTGCCAGCAGCCAAGCCACAGTTACCGGGGAGCTGTTTTTT. Amino acid sequence: CASSQATVTGELFF.

In nucleotides, the CDR3 is TGTGCCAGCAGCTTATACTATCAGCCCCAGCATTTT. It translates to CASSLYYQPQHF. The rearrangement uses TRBV7-2 and TRBJ1-5, with no clear D. This CDR3 contains 12 residues. CDR1 and CDR2 from the germline V gene are SGHTA and FQGNSA. The V end lost 2 bases, the J end lost 5 bases, and 4 bases lay between the germline ends.

This rearrangement joins TRBV25-1 to TRBJ1-1, with 8 bases fitting TRBD1. This CDR3 is built from 11 residues. From germline, CDR1 is MGHDK and CDR2 SYGVNS. The V gene end was trimmed by 5 bases and the J gene end by 8 bases; junction bases not matched to a gene: 1. CDR3 bases: TGTGCCAGCAGTAGACAGGGGGAAGCTTTCTTT. It codes for CASSRQGEAFF.

This chain connects TRBV18 to TRBJ1-3; D ambiguous. Trimming pared 3 bases from V and 0 bases from J, leaving 6 bases between. This CDR3 is built from 14 residues. Per the germline V gene, CDR1 is KGHSH and CDR2 is LQKENI. CDR3 coding DNA: TGTGCCAGCTCACCTAACAGCTCTGGAAACACCATATATTTT. Protein sequence: CASSPNSSGNTIYF.

This rearrangement joins TRBV6-6 to TRBJ1-1; 7 positions match TRBD1. Germline V CDR1 and CDR2: MNHNY, SVGAGI (reference sequence). J gave up 5 bases and V 5 bases, and 8 bases lay outside the gene matches. This CDR3 is built from 14 residues. The DNA of the CDR3 is TGTGCCAGCAGTGAGTCAGGGGGTCGGACTGAAGCTTTCTTT. Its protein product is CASSESGGRTEAFF.

This sequence joins TRBV24-1 and TRBJ2-1, with a weak D call TRBD2 (6 bases). Between the trimmed V and J ends, which lost 4 bases and 6 bases, there was a span of 6 bases. CDR3 length: 12 amino acids. CDR1 is KGHDR and CDR2 is SFDVKD in the germline V gene. The CDR3 DNA reads TGTGCCACCAGTGAGGGGGGCAATGAGCAGTTCTTC. It codes for CATSEGGNEQFF.

This clone came up a few times. The chain employs TRBV5-1 and TRBJ2-2; 13 bases line up with TRBD2. V shed 1 base and J 6 bases; nucleotides not matched to a gene: 9. The CDR3 spans 18 residues. Germline CDR1 is SGHRS and CDR2 is YFSETQ. CDR3 sequence: CASSLPGTSGKASGELFF. Written as DNA, the CDR3 is TGCGCCAGCAGCTTGCCCGGGACTAGCGGGAAGGCATCCGGGGAGCTGTTTTTT.

The J gene is TRBJ2-7, the V gene TRBV3-1 (or the pseudogene TRBV3-2), with TRBD2 matching 8 bases. The CDR3 consists of 14 residues. CDR1 is LGHDT and CDR2 is YNNKEL in the germline V gene (reference sequence). V was pared by 3 bases and J by 9 bases, with 10 bases of the junction left unmatched. CDR3 coding DNA: TGTGCCAGCAGCCAGACGGGCGGGAGGTCCTGGCAGTACTTC. Translation gives CASSQTGGRSWQYF.

CDR3 nucleotides: TGCGCCACCCGCCCTGGGGCGGGGGGAAACGAGCAGTACTTC. It translates to CATRPGAGGNEQYF. V and J are TRBV5-1 and TRBJ2-7, with TRBD2 identical over 8 bases. The V and J ends lost 9 bases and 5 bases, in that order; junction bases with no gene match: 13. The CDR3 runs to 14 residues. CDR1 and CDR2 from the germline V gene are SGHRS and YFSETQ.

The rearrangement links TRBV7-2 to TRBJ1-5, with D perhaps matching TRBD1 (5 bases). V lost 4 bases and J lost 5, with 15 bases in between. CDR1 and CDR2 from the germline V gene are SGHTA and FQGNSA. The CDR3 runs 15 residues. The CDR3 DNA reads TGTGCCAGCAGCTCCCAGGGAGGAGGCTATCAGCCCCAGCATTTT. Translated: CASSSQGGGYQPQHF.

This CDR3 reads CASSPQGGGVFSGANVLTF. In nucleotides, the CDR3 is TGTGCCAGCAGCCCCCAGGGAGGGGGGGTATTCTCTGGGGCCAACGTCCTGACTTTC. The chain has TRBV7-3 and TRBJ2-6, with D possibly matching TRBD2 (7 bases). CDR1 and CDR2 from the germline V gene are SGHTA and FQGTGA. The CDR3 is 19 amino acids. The V and J ends lost 5 bases and 0 bases respectively, with 20 bases between them.

This chain connects TRBV15 to TRBJ1-4, with 9 positions matching TRBD1. The V gene end was trimmed by 3 bases and the J gene end by 8 bases; junction bases not matched to a gene: 16. This CDR3 spans 18 amino acids. From germline, CDR1 is LNHNV and CDR2 YYDKDF (reference sequence). In nucleotides, the CDR3 is TGTGCCACCAGCAGTCCCTGGGGCAAAGGGACAGGGACAGAAAAACTGTTTTTT. Translating it yields CATSSPWGKGTGTEKLFF.

This clone was detected only once. The genes are TRBV19 and TRBJ1-4; weak D call: TRBD1 (6 bases). CDR3 length: 13 amino acids. Germline CDR1 and CDR2: LNHDA and SQIVND (reference sequence). Deletions cut 5 bases from V and 6 bases from J, with 10 bases between. The CDR3 here is CASSLGTYEKLFF. In DNA, the CDR3 is TGTGCCAGTAGTCTCGGGACATATGAAAAACTGTTTTTT. The variable domain in full, with the rest retrieved from reference TRBV19 and TRBJ1-4, is DGGITQSPKYLFRKEGQNVTLSCEQNLNHDAMYWYRQDPGQGLRLIYYSQIVNDFQKGDIAEGYSVSREKKESFPLTVTSAQKNPTAFYLCASSLGTYEKLFFGSGTQLSVL.

The genes are TRBV5-1 and TRBJ1-6; 8 bases line up with TRBD1. The germline gives CDR1 SGHRS, CDR2 YFSETQ. This CDR3 is 14 amino acids long. Trimming cost V 4 bases and J 6 bases; bases outside gene matches: 3. CDR3 sequence: CASSPTGGNSPLHF. The DNA for the CDR3 is TGCGCCAGCAGCCCTACAGGGGGTAATTCACCCCTCCACTTT.

The chain is built from TRBV12-3 or TRBV12-4 and TRBJ1-6, with 8 bases that match TRBD1. V trimming: 6 bases; J trimming: 10 bases; junction bases outside the gene matches: 5. CDR3 length equals 13 residues. The CDR3 nucleotides are TGTGCCAGCAGGACAGGGGAGGGGTCACCCCTCCACTTT. Its protein product is CASRTGEGSPLHF.

The chain carries TRBV27 and TRBJ2-1; the match to TRBD1 covers 7 bases. This CDR3 comprises 14 residues. Germline CDR1 is MNHEY and CDR2 is SMNVEV (reference sequence). The V and J ends lost 3 bases and 13 bases, in that order; junction bases with no gene match: 12. CDR3 loop: CASSFNGQVRFQFF. The CDR3 nucleotides read TGTGCCAGCAGTTTTAACGGACAGGTCCGGTTCCAGTTCTTC.

The rearrangement uses TRBV4-3 and TRBJ1-2; the D gene is possibly TRBD1 (5 bases). Germline values: CDR1 LGHNA, CDR2 YSLEER. V lost 0 bases and J lost 7, with 15 bases in between. CDR3 length: 15 amino acids. This CDR3 reads CASSQDLWDGGGYTF. For the CDR3, the DNA is TGCGCCAGCAGCCAAGACCTTTGGGACGGGGGTGGCTACACCTTC.

V and J are TRBV29-1 and TRBJ2-3; TRBD2 matches 8 bases. Germline-derived CDR1 and CDR2 are SQVTM and ANQGSEA. Trimming cost V 3 bases and J 2 bases; bases outside gene matches: 13. The CDR3 spans 17 residues. Here the CDR3 reads CSVDTLYIAGNTDTQYF. The CDR3, as DNA: TGCAGCGTTGATACGCTTTATATAGCGGGAAACACAGATACGCAGTATTTT.

The chain is built from TRBV23-1 and TRBJ1-1, with 8 bases matching TRBD1. TRBV23-1 is an ORF; its function is uncertain. The CDR3 consists of 14 residues. V lost 9 bases to trimming and J lost 5 bases; unmatched junction nucleotides: 11. CDR3 loop: CARGTRQGKTEAFF. The DNA for the CDR3 is TGCGCCAGAGGAACTCGACAGGGGAAAACTGAAGCTTTCTTT.

This clone showed up just once. The CDR3 nucleotides are TGCAGTGCCTGGGGACAGATGGTCTACACCTTC. Its translation: CSAWGQMVYTF. The J gene is TRBJ1-2, the V gene TRBV20-1, with TRBD1 identical over 7 bases. The CDR3 runs to 11 residues. CDR1 is DFQATT and CDR2 is SNEGSKA in the germline V gene (reference sequence). J gave up 10 bases and V 6 bases, and 8 bases lay outside the gene matches.

The chain uses TRBV7-2 and TRBJ1-1, with TRBD1 as a possible D gene (5 bases). With 5 bases removed from V and 2 bases from J, the gap between germline ends came to 15 bases. The CDR3 loop spans 15 amino acids. CDR1 is SGHTA, CDR2 FQGNSA, per germline. The CDR3 sequence: CASSPTGVLNTEAFF. The DNA for the CDR3 is TGTGCCAGCAGCCCGACGGGGGTGTTAAACACTGAAGCTTTCTTT.

The V call is TRBV28, the J call TRBJ2-3, with 9 bases matching TRBD2. The CDR3 length is 15 residues. The germline gives CDR1 MDHEN, CDR2 SYDVKM. Germline trimming cut 3 bases from V and 2 bases from J; bases unmatched to any gene: 3. The chain's CDR3 is CASSLTSGLTDTQYF. CDR3 bases: TGTGCCAGCAGTTTGACTAGCGGCCTCACAGATACGCAGTATTTT.

The chain joins TRBV4-1 to TRBJ2-1, with a possible D match to TRBD2 (5 bases). CDR3 length: 17 amino acids. Trimming shortened V by 3 bases and J by 2 bases, and 17 bases separated the two germline ends. CDR1 and CDR2 (germline): MGHRA, YSYEKL. For the CDR3, the DNA is TGCGCCAGCAGCCACCCCCGCTCTCTCGGGGCCTACAATGAGCAGTTCTTC. This sequence encodes CASSHPRSLGAYNEQFF.

J is TRBJ2-4 and V is TRBV2; 9 bases are a match to TRBD1. CDR1 SNHLY and CDR2 FYNNEI come from the germline V gene. The CDR3 runs to 14 residues. Unmatched junction bases numbered 1, after V lost 0 bases and J lost 7 bases. The CDR3 reads CASSEADRGNIQYF. The CDR3, as DNA: TGTGCCAGCAGTGAAGCGGACAGGGGTAACATTCAGTACTTC.

The CDR3 here is CASSPGQGLNTEAFF. The DNA of the CDR3 is TGCGCCAGCAGCCCCGGACAGGGCCTGAACACTGAAGCTTTCTTT. The V and J genes are TRBV5-1 and TRBJ1-1; TRBD1 matches 8 bases. The V segment lost 4 bases and the J segment 0 bases; nucleotides outside the gene matches: 5. The CDR3 is 15 residues long. Germline V gene data show CDR1 as SGHRS and CDR2 as YFSETQ. The variable domain in full, completed from reference TRBV5-1 and TRBJ1-1, reads KAGVTQTPRYLIKTRGQQVTLSCSPISGHRSVSWYQQTPGQGLQFLFEYFSETQRNKGNFPGRFSGRQFSNSRSEMNVSTLELGDSALYLCASSPGQGLNTEAFFGQGTRLTVV.

The gene calls are TRBV28 and TRBJ1-2; D gene uncertain. Germline V gene data show CDR1 as MDHEN and CDR2 as SYDVKM. This CDR3 comprises 12 residues. V lost 10 bases and J lost 4, with 13 bases in between. The CDR3 loop is CANQGGSYGYTF. The CDR3 DNA follows: TGTGCCAATCAAGGAGGCAGCTATGGCTACACCTTC.

This clone occurred once. This chain connects TRBV6-5 to TRBJ1-4; D gene uncertain. The germline V gene has CDR1 MNHEY and CDR2 SVGAGI. The CDR3 has 15 residues. The V gene lost 1 base and the J gene lost 7 bases, with 13 bases spanning the gap. This CDR3 reads CASSYFGHRGEKLFF. The DNA for the CDR3 is TGTGCCAGCAGTTACTTTGGGCACCGTGGTGAAAAACTGTTTTTT.

The gene calls are TRBV7-9 and TRBJ1-2; D is uncertain. V lost 1 base and J lost 8, with 11 bases in between. Germline CDR1 SEHNR, CDR2 FQNEAQ (reference sequence). The CDR3 is 13 residues long. The CDR3 reads CASSLEGSGGYTF. DNA for the CDR3: TGTGCCAGCAGCTTAGAAGGGAGCGGGGGCTACACCTTC.